The entry that follows covers one T cell receptor beta chain sequence. This sample was taken from a study of blood T cell repertoires in COVID-19. The CDR3 contains 15 residues. Germline CDR1 GTSNPN, CDR2 SVGIG (reference sequence). The V end was cut by 1 base, the J end by 0 bases, with 13 bases between. In the study's own analysis: For nucleated cells, counts were estimated from reference gene primer amplification. Clones were sequenced by immunoSEQ multiplex PCR, and TCRdb holds only the in-frame ones, with some missing. Clone size and the V and J calls come from that table; the DNA yielded D and trimming. The data contain just over 650,000 clones, 80% to 90% of them singletons.

The rearrangement uses TRBV30 and TRBJ2-7, with D perhaps matching TRBD1 (5 bases). This TCR was sampled from a woman in her late teens or twenties with acute or convalescent COVID-19. The sequenced sample was peripheral blood. CDR3 coding DNA: TGTGCCTGGAGTGCTGGGCAGGGTAGCTCCTACGAGCAGTACTTC. This sequence encodes CAWSAGQGSSYEQYF.